This passage covers 17 T cell receptor beta chains from one sample sequenced in a study of shared clonotypes between healthy human individuals. Naive CD8 cells comprised CD45RO-negative, CCR7-positively selected cells, excluding terminally differentiated effector memory CD45RA+ cells. TCRdb's table, derived via immunoSEQ multiplex PCR, lists solely in-frame clones and lacks some. The sample records about 2.1 million clones, around 93% being singletons. The sample consisted of naive CD8+ T cells from PBMCs. These receptor sequences come from a young man in good health. Some clones in this sample may be carry-over from other donors' samples.

This chain connects TRBV9 to TRBJ2-1; 9 bases are a match to TRBD2. Germline-derived CDR1 and CDR2 are SGDLS and YYNGEE. The CDR3 covers 14 residues. Unmatched junction bases numbered 3, after V lost 1 base and J lost 7 bases. The CDR3 nucleotides are TGTGCCAGCAGCGTACTAGCGGGGCTGAATGAGCAGTTCTTC. Translated: CASSVLAGLNEQFF.

V gene TRBV28 combines with J gene TRBJ2-5; TRBD2 matches 12 bases. The CDR3 is 16 residues long. Germline V gives CDR1 MDHEN, CDR2 SYDVKM. The V segment lost 1 base and the J segment 5 bases; nucleotides outside the gene matches: 5. As DNA, the CDR3 is TGTGCCAGCAGTTTATTTTCTAGCGGGAGGGCTGAGACCCAGTACTTC. Residues: CASSLFSSGRAETQYF.

CDR3 in amino acids: CASSRDSLADYNEQFF. The CDR3, as DNA: TGTGCCAGCAGCAGGGACTCGTTGGCGGATTACAATGAGCAGTTCTTC. This sequence joins TRBV7-8 and TRBJ2-1; D is perhaps TRBD2 (6 bases). Germline CDR1 SGHVS, CDR2 FQNEAQ. CDR3 length: 16 residues. Deletions cut 5 bases from V and 4 bases from J, with 18 bases between.

In DNA, the CDR3 is TGTGCCAGCAGGCTATTAGGGGGCACTGAAGCTTTCTTT. It is translated as CASRLLGGTEAFF. This rearrangement joins TRBV27 to TRBJ1-1, with D possibly TRBD1 on 6 matching bases. Trimming shortened V by 6 bases and J by 4 bases, and 12 bases separated the two germline ends. The CDR3 has 13 residues. CDR1 is MNHEY, CDR2 SMNVEV, per germline (reference sequence).

The gene calls are TRBV6-4 and TRBJ2-1; the D is unclear. Trimming shortened V by 5 bases and J by 5 bases, and 13 bases separated the two germline ends. Germline loops: CDR1 MRHNA, CDR2 SNTAGT. The CDR3 covers 14 residues. The DNA of the CDR3 is TGTGCCAGCAGTAGGATCCGTGGGGACAATGAGCAGTTCTTC. Protein: CASSRIRGDNEQFF.

The chain combines TRBV12-5 with TRBJ2-1, with 8 bases that match TRBD2. This CDR3 comprises 16 residues. Germline trimming cut 3 bases from V and 9 bases from J; bases unmatched to any gene: 13. Germline V gene lookup returns CDR1 LGHNT and CDR2 FRNRAP. The CDR3 protein is CASGLPGLGGSSEQFF. The CDR3 coding sequence is TGTGCTAGTGGTTTACCGGGACTAGGGGGTTCAAGTGAGCAGTTCTTC.

The gene calls are TRBV2 and TRBJ2-5; 8 bases are shared with TRBD1. CDR1 SNHLY and CDR2 FYNNEI come from the germline V gene. CDR3 length: 15 amino acids. V gave up 6 bases and J gave up 3 bases; unmatched junction bases: 9. The CDR3 DNA reads as TGTGCCAGCAGCGTGGACAGGGAAGAGGAAGAGACCCAGTACTTC. The encoded protein is CASSVDREEEETQYF.

J is TRBJ2-7 and V is TRBV11-2; 13 bases fit TRBD2. The CDR3 has 16 amino acids. The J segment lost 3 bases and the V segment lost 5 bases, leaving 7 bases of the junction unmatched. Germline V gene sequence: CDR1 SGHAT, CDR2 FQNNGV. For the CDR3, the DNA is TGTGCCAGCAGCCCCAGGACTAGCGGGGGACTCTACGAGCAGTACTTC. Translated: CASSPRTSGGLYEQYF.

This chain joins TRBV19 and TRBJ2-2; the match to TRBD2 covers 15 bases. The V gene's germline CDR1 is LNHDA and CDR2 SQIVND (reference sequence). V lost 5 bases and J lost 0; bases outside the gene matches: 4. The CDR3 contains 18 residues. The CDR3 here is CASSDGLAGGTNTGELFF. In nucleotides, the CDR3 is TGTGCCAGTAGTGACGGACTAGCGGGAGGGACGAACACCGGGGAGCTGTTTTTT.

The V and J genes are TRBV18 and TRBJ2-7, with D possibly being TRBD1 or TRBD2 (5 bases each). The CDR3 totals 15 residues. V was trimmed by 2 bases and J by 0 bases, leaving 11 bases between them. Germline CDR1 reads KGHSH; CDR2 reads LQKENI. The CDR3 DNA is TGTGCCAGCTCACCAGGGACGGCTAGCTCCTACGAGCAGTACTTC. This translates into CASSPGTASSYEQYF.

The chain links TRBV5-1 to TRBJ1-2; maybe TRBD1 (5 bases). The V and J ends lost 3 bases and 1 base respectively, with 10 bases between them. CDR1 and CDR2 (germline): SGHRS, YFSETQ. The CDR3 length is 14 residues. In DNA form, the CDR3 reads TGCGCCAGCAGCTCCTCGGGGGGTAACTATGGCTACACCTTC. As protein: CASSSSGGNYGYTF.

V gene TRBV5-6 combines with J gene TRBJ2-3, with D perhaps given as TRBD1 or TRBD2 (5 bases each). In germline, CDR1 is SGHDT, CDR2 YYEEEE. Deletions cut 3 bases from V and 5 bases from J, with 10 bases between. This CDR3 has 13 amino acids. CDR3 nucleotides: TGTGCCAGCAGCTCCGGGACCGGAGATACGCAGTATTTT. Amino acid sequence: CASSSGTGDTQYF.

The V call is TRBV5-1, the J call TRBJ1-1, with D maybe TRBD1 (5 bases). V shed 1 base and J shed 5 bases, with 12 bases lying between them. Per germline, CDR1 SGHRS and CDR2 YFSETQ. CDR3 length: 14 amino acids. For the CDR3, the DNA is TGCGCCAGCAGCTTGCGGCAGGGAGGAACTGAAGCTTTCTTT. Residues: CASSLRQGGTEAFF.

This clone was observed a single time. The chain recombines TRBV15 with TRBJ2-2; 7 nucleotides line up with TRBD2. This CDR3 comprises 16 residues. Looked up from germline, CDR1 is LNHNV and CDR2 is YYDKDF (reference sequence). Trimming took 0 bases from V and 1 from J; bases not matched to a gene: 2. The DNA of the CDR3 is TGTGCCACCAGCAGAGAGTCGGGAGGGAACACCGGGGAGCTGTTTTTT. This translates into CATSRESGGNTGELFF.

The chain links TRBV6-1 to TRBJ1-1; a possible D gene is TRBD1 (5 bases). Looked up from germline, CDR1 is MNHNS and CDR2 is SASEGT. The CDR3 is 14 amino acids. Deletions cut 2 bases from V and 4 bases from J, with 11 bases between. The CDR3 bases are TGTGCCAGCAGTGAATGGGGAGGGACCACTGAAGCTTTCTTT. Translation: CASSEWGGTTEAFF.

The chain employs TRBV11-2 and TRBJ2-1, with 7 nucleotides matching TRBD2. This CDR3 is built from 17 residues. The V gene end was trimmed by 6 bases and the J gene end by 2 bases; junction bases not matched to a gene: 13. CDR1 and CDR2 from the germline V gene are SGHAT and FQNNGV. The CDR3 bases are TGTGCCAGCAGGCTAGCGGAGGGTGGGTGGGCCTACAATGAGCAGTTCTTC. Translation: CASRLAEGGWAYNEQFF.

This chain links TRBV10-2 with TRBJ1-5, with 9 positions matching TRBD1. The CDR3 runs to 12 residues. Germline CDR1 reads WSHSY; CDR2 reads SAAADI. J lost 6 bases, V lost 11 bases, and 5 bases had no gene match. The CDR3 sequence is CAAGTGIQPQHF. The CDR3 DNA follows: TGCGCCGCTGGGACAGGGATTCAGCCCCAGCATTTT.